This T cell receptor (beta chain) came from a study of cytomegalovirus exposure and HLA in healthy donors. Study background: For the 300 to 450 genotyped donors, approximately 83% fell within the Caucasian-associated ancestry cluster. Notes on the study in general: A classifier reportedly called cytomegalovirus status with high sensitivity and specificity.

The PCR had 60 Vbeta and 13 Jbeta primers. Profiled with immunoSEQ multiplex PCR; TCRdb holds only in-frame clones, not every one. This table has under 110,000 clones, roughly 80% appearing once. V was pared by 3 bases and J by 4 bases, with 3 bases between. CDR1 and CDR2 (germline): LNHDA, SQIVND (reference sequence). The length of the CDR3 is 11 residues. With regard to this clone: Its antigen remains unknown.

This receptor was identified in a man in his forties or fifties in good health and CMV-seronegative. Material: PBMCs. The chain employs TRBV19 and TRBJ1-1; D gene unclear. The CDR3 nucleotides read TGTGCCAGTAGTATCGGCACTGAAGCTTTCTTT. It encodes CASSIGTEAFF.